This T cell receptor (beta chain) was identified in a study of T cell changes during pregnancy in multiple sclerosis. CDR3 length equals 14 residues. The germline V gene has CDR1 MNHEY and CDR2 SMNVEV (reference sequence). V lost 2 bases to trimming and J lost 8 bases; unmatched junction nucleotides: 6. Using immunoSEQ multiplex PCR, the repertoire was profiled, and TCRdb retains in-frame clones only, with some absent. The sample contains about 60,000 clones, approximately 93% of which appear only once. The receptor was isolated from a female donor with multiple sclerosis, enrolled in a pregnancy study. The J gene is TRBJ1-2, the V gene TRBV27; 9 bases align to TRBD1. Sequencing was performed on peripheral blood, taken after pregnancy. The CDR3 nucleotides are TGTGCCAGCAGTTTAGATACAGGGGGCGGAGGCTACACCTTC. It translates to CASSLDTGGGGYTF.